This entry lists 24 T cell receptor beta chains sequenced from one sample in a study of CD8 T cells in Susac syndrome. RNA, at about 0.45 to 1 ug, was reverse transcribed with random hexamers. TCRdb used MiXCR to reprocess the immunoSEQ multiplex PCR reads, holding one entry per CDR3 protein. The data show about 71,000 distinct CDR3 sequences, 96% seen once. The sequenced sample consisted of CD4+ T cells from PBMCs. The receptors shown here come from a human donor with multiple sclerosis.

The V and J genes are TRBV6-2 or TRBV6-3 and TRBJ1-4, with 9 nucleotides matching TRBD1. With 4 bases clipped from V and 5 bases from J, the junction kept 2 bases outside the gene matches. The length of the CDR3 is 14 residues. Germline V gene sequence: CDR1 MNHEY, CDR2 SVGEGT. The CDR3 DNA reads as TGTGCCAGCAGTTCCGGGACAGGGAATGAAAAACTGTTTTTT. Its translation is CASSSGTGNEKLFF.

The chain carries TRBV12-3 or TRBV12-4 and TRBJ2-5; unclear D gene. V lost 7 bases to trimming and J lost 4 bases, with 10 bases between them. The CDR3 spans 12 residues. The CDR3 is CASKNLAETQYF. DNA for the CDR3: TGTGCCAGCAAAAATTTAGCAGAGACCCAGTACTTC.

The V gene is TRBV12-3 or TRBV12-4, the J gene TRBJ1-2; D might be TRBD1 (5 bases). Trimming took off 1 base at V and 6 bases at J, with 9 bases between the two ends. This CDR3 spans 13 amino acids. CDR3 sequence reads: CASSLGQGNGYTF. The CDR3 DNA sequence: TGTGCCAGCAGTTTAGGGCAGGGTAATGGCTACACCTTC.

This sequence joins TRBV7-8 and TRBJ2-1; possible D gene TRBD1, 5 bases. Deletions cut 3 bases from V and 4 bases from J, with 16 bases between. CDR3 length: 16 residues. Germline CDR1 and CDR2: SGHVS and FQNEAQ. For the CDR3, the DNA is TGTGCCAGCAGCTTCACCAGGGTCCCTCTTTACAATGAGCAGTTCTTC. Its translation is CASSFTRVPLYNEQFF.

The chain employs TRBV3-1 and TRBJ1-2, with no clear D. V lost 0 bases, J lost 8 bases, and 13 bases lay in between. The CDR3 extends over 14 amino acids. The germline V gene has CDR1 LGHDT and CDR2 YNNKEL (reference sequence). For the CDR3, the DNA is TGTGCCAGCAGCCAAGACTTAGGTCGGCGGGGCTACACCTTC. This gives the protein CASSQDLGRRGYTF.

The rearrangement joins TRBV20-1 to TRBJ1-6; D may be TRBD1 (5 bases). V shed 3 bases and J shed 8 bases, with 14 bases lying between them. The CDR3 consists of 14 residues. Per the germline V gene, CDR1 is DFQATT and CDR2 is SNEGSKA (reference sequence). The DNA for the CDR3 is TGCAGTGCTAGGGGGTTGATGGGGGATTCACCCCTCCACTTT. The encoded protein is CSARGLMGDSPLHF.

This chain links TRBV25-1 with TRBJ1-1, with a possible D match to TRBD1 (5 bases). The CDR3 covers 13 residues. CDR1 is MGHDK and CDR2 is SYGVNS in the germline V gene. V lost 6 bases, J lost 0 bases, and 8 bases lay in between. This CDR3 reads CASRIQVNTEAFF. The CDR3 DNA is TGTGCCAGCAGAATACAGGTGAACACTGAAGCTTTCTTT.

The chain carries TRBV5-1 and TRBJ1-1, with D perhaps matching TRBD1 (5 bases). Trimming shortened V by 0 bases and J by 5 bases, and 17 bases separated the two germline ends. The CDR3 is 16 amino acids. Germline assignment: CDR1 SGHRS and CDR2 YFSETQ. In DNA, the CDR3 is TGCGCCAGCAGCTTGGAATCCCCCGACAGTTGGACTGAAGCTTTCTTT. This codes for CASSLESPDSWTEAFF.

In the case of this clonotype: The junction does not match germline at one end; this may be a read error. The V gene is TRBV5-4, the J gene TRBJ1-1, with D perhaps TRBD1 (5 bases). Germline V CDR1 and CDR2: SGHNT, YYREEE (reference sequence). The CDR3 sequence is 14 residues long. CDR3 loop: CAGSWGLKDTEAFF. The CDR3 coding sequence is TGTGCCGGCAGCTGGGGACTGAAGGACACTGAAGCTTTCTTT.

This chain links TRBV5-1 with TRBJ1-1, with a weak D call TRBD1 (6 bases). CDR1 is SGHRS and CDR2 is YFSETQ in the germline V gene. This CDR3 is built from 12 residues. The germline V and J ends were trimmed by 1 base and 10 bases, with 11 bases remaining between them. The CDR3 nucleotides are TGCGCCAGCAGCTTGCTAACAGGGAGAGCTTTCTTT. Translating gives CASSLLTGRAFF.

V gene TRBV10-3 combines with J gene TRBJ2-5; D is unresolved. V was shortened by 0 bases and J by 4 bases, with 9 bases between the two germline ends. Germline loops: CDR1 ENHRY, CDR2 SYGVKD. This CDR3 contains 14 residues. The DNA of the CDR3 is TGTGCCATCAGTGAGTCCTCGGTGGTAGAGACCCAGTACTTC. Encoded protein: CAISESSVVETQYF.

The CDR3 DNA is TGTGCCAGCAGTCTAGCGGACAATGAGCAGTTCTTC. It codes for CASSLADNEQFF. This chain joins TRBV3-1 and TRBJ2-1, with TRBD2 identical over 7 bases. The germline V gene encodes CDR1 LGHDT and CDR2 YNNKEL (reference sequence). CDR3 length equals 12 residues. After removal of 6 bases from V and 5 bases from J, the junction contained 1 base not matched to a gene.

The chain is built from TRBV3-1 and TRBJ1-1; D possibly corresponds to TRBD1 (5 bases). This CDR3 has 13 residues. V shed 6 bases and J shed 4 bases, with 12 bases lying between them. Per the germline V gene, CDR1 is LGHDT and CDR2 is YNNKEL (reference sequence). The CDR3 loop reads CASRLGPTTEAFF. CDR3 nucleotides: TGTGCCAGCAGGCTGGGACCCACCACTGAAGCTTTCTTT.

The chain carries TRBV5-1 and TRBJ2-1; TRBD1 matches at 7 bases. The CDR3 is 15 residues long. Trimming removed 0 bases from V and 6 bases from J; junction bases left unmatched: 6. Germline V gene sequence: CDR1 SGHRS, CDR2 YFSETQ. The CDR3 loop is CASSLEGAILNEQFF. In DNA, the CDR3 is TGCGCCAGCAGCTTGGAGGGGGCGATTCTCAATGAGCAGTTCTTC. The full variable domain, in which reference TRBV5-1 and TRBJ2-1 provide the parts outside the CDR3, is KAGVTQTPRYLIKTRGQQVTLSCSPISGHRSVSWYQQTPGQGLQFLFEYFSETQRNKGNFPGRFSGRQFSNSRSEMNVSTLELGDSALYLCASSLEGAILNEQFFGPGTRLTVL.

This clonotype was counted once. This chain uses TRBV7-9 with TRBJ2-1, with 12 bases that match TRBD2. The CDR3 has 12 residues. V was pared by 2 bases and J by 14 bases, with 1 base of the junction left unmatched. Germline lookup yields CDR1 SEHNR and CDR2 FQNEAQ (reference sequence). The CDR3 spells CASSLTSGGKFF. CDR3 DNA: TGTGCCAGCAGCTTAACTAGCGGGGGGAAGTTCTTC.

This chain links TRBV2 with TRBJ2-7; D remains unclear. Trimming stripped 5 bases from V and 0 bases from J, with 11 bases between. The CDR3 is 14 residues long. The germline CDR1 and CDR2 sequences are SNHLY and FYNNEI. As DNA, the CDR3 is TGTGCCAGCAGTCGAAGGATGACCTCCTACGAGCAGTACTTC. Translation gives CASSRRMTSYEQYF.

The chain carries TRBV9 and TRBJ2-3, with D perhaps being TRBD1 or TRBD2 (5 bases each). With 2 bases removed from V and 2 bases from J, the gap between germline ends came to 12 bases. Per the germline V gene, CDR1 is SGDLS and CDR2 is YYNGEE. CDR3 length: 15 amino acids. The CDR3: CASSVGTGNTDTQYF. For the CDR3, the DNA is TGTGCCAGCAGCGTCGGGACCGGAAACACAGATACGCAGTATTTT.

The V call is TRBV24-1, the J call TRBJ2-2; 8 bases fit TRBD1. V gave up 2 bases and J gave up 5 bases; unmatched junction bases: 9. The CDR3 sequence is 17 residues long. From germline, CDR1 is KGHDR and CDR2 SFDVKD. CDR3 sequence: CATSDSRQGWRTGELFF. CDR3 DNA sequence: TGTGCCACCAGTGATTCGAGACAGGGGTGGAGAACCGGGGAGCTGTTTTTT.

This clonotype was detected once. The J gene is TRBJ1-4, the V gene TRBV5-1; unclear D gene. The CDR3 is 15 amino acids. The germline V gene has CDR1 SGHRS and CDR2 YFSETQ. V was shortened by 2 bases and J by 7 bases, with 15 bases between the two germline ends. This CDR3 reads CASSFLGFMGEKLFF. The CDR3 nucleotides read TGCGCCAGCAGCTTCCTCGGGTTTATGGGTGAAAAACTGTTTTTT.

This clonotype is a singleton in its sample. This chain joins TRBV7-9 and TRBJ1-3; the D gene is possibly TRBD1 (5 bases). CDR1 and CDR2 (germline): SEHNR, FQNEAQ (reference sequence). The CDR3 covers 17 residues. V shed 1 base and J shed 4 bases, with 17 bases lying between them. CDR3 residues: CASSLGTDKGRGNTIYF. In DNA form, the CDR3 reads TGTGCCAGCAGCTTAGGAACCGACAAGGGGCGAGGAAACACCATATATTTT.

This clonotype showed up just once. The chain has TRBV29-1 and TRBJ2-2; D ambiguous. The germline V and J ends were trimmed by 5 bases and 0 bases, with 10 bases remaining between them. The CDR3 loop spans 14 amino acids. Germline CDR1 SQVTM, CDR2 ANQGSEA. DNA of the CDR3: TGCAGCGTTCTGGCCACAACGAACACCGGGGAGCTGTTTTTT. This encodes CSVLATTNTGELFF.

The chain employs TRBV6-2 or TRBV6-3 and TRBJ2-7; D is uncertain. Germline CDR1 and CDR2: MNHEY and SVGEGT. Trimming took off 6 bases at V and 5 bases at J, with 11 bases between the two ends. The CDR3 is made up of 12 amino acids. The CDR3, as DNA: TGTGCCAGCAGGGACCATTTCGACGAGCAGTACTTC. Amino acid sequence: CASRDHFDEQYF.

The chain recombines TRBV5-1 with TRBJ2-5, with D maybe TRBD1 (6 bases). V was trimmed by 4 bases and J by 0 bases, leaving 13 bases between them. Germline CDR1 SGHRS, CDR2 YFSETQ. The CDR3 spans 15 residues. The CDR3 reads CASSEAGVYQETQYF. CDR3 DNA sequence: TGCGCCAGCAGCGAAGCAGGGGTGTACCAAGAGACCCAGTACTTC.

The CDR3 region is CASSMGQSTDTQYF. In nucleotides, the CDR3 is TGTGCCAGCAGCATGGGACAGAGCACAGATACGCAGTATTTT. The V call is TRBV11-3, the J call TRBJ2-3, with 7 bases matching TRBD1. J gave up 0 bases and V 5 bases, and 2 bases lay outside the gene matches. Germline-derived CDR1 and CDR2 are SGHNT and YENEEA. The CDR3 has 14 amino acids.